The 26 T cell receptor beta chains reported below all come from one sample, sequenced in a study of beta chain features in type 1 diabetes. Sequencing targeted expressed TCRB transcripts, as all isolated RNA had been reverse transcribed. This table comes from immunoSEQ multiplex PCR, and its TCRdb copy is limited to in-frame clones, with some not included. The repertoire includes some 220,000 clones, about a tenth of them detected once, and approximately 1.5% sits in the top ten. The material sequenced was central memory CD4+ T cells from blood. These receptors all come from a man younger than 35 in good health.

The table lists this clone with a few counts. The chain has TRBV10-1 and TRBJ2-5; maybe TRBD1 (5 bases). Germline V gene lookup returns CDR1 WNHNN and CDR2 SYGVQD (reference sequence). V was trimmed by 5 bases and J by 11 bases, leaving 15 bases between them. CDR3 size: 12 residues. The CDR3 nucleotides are TGCGCCAGCAGTCAGGGCCGAGGAAAGCAGTACTTC. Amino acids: CASSQGRGKQYF.

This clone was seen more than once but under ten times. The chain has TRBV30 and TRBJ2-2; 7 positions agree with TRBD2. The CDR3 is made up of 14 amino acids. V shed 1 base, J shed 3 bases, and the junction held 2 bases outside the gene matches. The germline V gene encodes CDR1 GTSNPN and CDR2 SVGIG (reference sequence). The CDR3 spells CAWSGLADTGELFF. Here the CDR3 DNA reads TGTGCCTGGAGTGGACTAGCAGACACCGGGGAGCTGTTTTTT. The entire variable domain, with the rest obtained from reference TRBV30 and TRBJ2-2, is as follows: SQTIHQWPATLVQPVGSPLSLECTVEGTSNPNLYWYRQAAGRGLQLLFYSVGIGQISSEVPQNLSASRPQDRQFILSSKKLLLSDSGFYLCAWSGLADTGELFFGEGSRLTVL.

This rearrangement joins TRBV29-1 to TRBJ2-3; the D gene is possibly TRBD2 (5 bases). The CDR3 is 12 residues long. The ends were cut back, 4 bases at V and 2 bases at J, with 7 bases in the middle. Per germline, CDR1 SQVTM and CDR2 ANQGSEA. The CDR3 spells CSVGRVTDTQYF. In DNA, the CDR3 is TGCAGCGTTGGGCGGGTCACAGATACGCAGTATTTT.

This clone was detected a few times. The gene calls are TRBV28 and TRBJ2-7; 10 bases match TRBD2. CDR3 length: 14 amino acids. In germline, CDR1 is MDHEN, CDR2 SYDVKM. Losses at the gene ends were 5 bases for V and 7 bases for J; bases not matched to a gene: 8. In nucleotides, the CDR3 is TGTGCCAGCAGTCCACTAGCGGGATCCTGGGAGCAGTACTTC. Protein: CASSPLAGSWEQYF.

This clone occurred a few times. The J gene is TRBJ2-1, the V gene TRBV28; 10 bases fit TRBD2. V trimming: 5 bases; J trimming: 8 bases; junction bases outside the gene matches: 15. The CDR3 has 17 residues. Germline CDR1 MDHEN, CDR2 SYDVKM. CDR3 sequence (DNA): TGTGCCAGCAGTCTCATCGTGGCTAGCGGGGGCCGGGATGAGCAGTTCTTC. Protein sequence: CASSLIVASGGRDEQFF. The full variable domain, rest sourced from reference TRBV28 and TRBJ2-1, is DVKVTQSSRYLVKRTGEKVFLECVQDMDHENMFWYRQDPGLGLRLIYFSYDVKMKEKGDIPEGYSVSREKKERFSLILESASTNQTSMYLCASSLIVASGGRDEQFFGPGTRLTVL.

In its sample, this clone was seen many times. CDR3 nucleotide sequence: TGCGCCAGCAGCCAAGAAGTCGGGGGGACCCAGTACTTC. Its protein product is CASSQEVGGTQYF. The chain carries TRBV4-3 and TRBJ2-5, with TRBD2 as a possible D gene (6 bases). CDR3 length: 13 residues. Germline CDR1 is LGHNA and CDR2 is YSLEER. The V and J ends lost 0 bases and 7 bases respectively, with 9 bases between them.

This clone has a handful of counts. The CDR3 sequence is CAATQGTGELFF. The CDR3 region has the DNA TGTGCCGCAACACAGGGTACCGGGGAGCTGTTTTTT. This sequence joins TRBV28 and TRBJ2-2, with D maybe TRBD1 (6 bases). Trimming shortened V by 11 bases and J by 5 bases, and 12 bases separated the two germline ends. Germline lookup yields CDR1 MDHEN and CDR2 SYDVKM. This CDR3 has 12 residues.

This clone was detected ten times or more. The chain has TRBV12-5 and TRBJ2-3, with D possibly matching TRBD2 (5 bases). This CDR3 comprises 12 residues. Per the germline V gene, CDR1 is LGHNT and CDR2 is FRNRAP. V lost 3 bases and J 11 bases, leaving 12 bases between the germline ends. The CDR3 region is CASGFGSELQYF. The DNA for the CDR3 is TGTGCTAGTGGTTTCGGTAGCGAATTGCAGTATTTT.

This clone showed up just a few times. Here the CDR3 DNA reads TGTGCCAGCAGTTTAGGGTGGCAGGAGCAGTTCTTC. This codes for CASSLGWQEQFF. The V and J genes are TRBV28 and TRBJ2-1; D uncertain. Trimming took off 2 bases at V and 10 bases at J, with 9 bases between the two ends. The CDR3 extends over 12 amino acids. Germline V gene lookup returns CDR1 MDHEN and CDR2 SYDVKM.

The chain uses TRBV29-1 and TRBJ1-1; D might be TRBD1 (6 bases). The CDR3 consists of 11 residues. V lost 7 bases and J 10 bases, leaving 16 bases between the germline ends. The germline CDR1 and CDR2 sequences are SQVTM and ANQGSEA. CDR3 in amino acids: CSGILTGRAFF. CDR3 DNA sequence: TGCAGCGGTATACTTACAGGGAGAGCTTTCTTT.

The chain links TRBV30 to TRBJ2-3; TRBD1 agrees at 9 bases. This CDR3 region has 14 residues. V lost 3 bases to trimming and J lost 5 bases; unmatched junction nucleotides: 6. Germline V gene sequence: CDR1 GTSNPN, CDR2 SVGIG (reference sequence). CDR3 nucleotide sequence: TGTGCCTGGAGCGTACAGGGGGCAGGAGATACGCAGTATTTT. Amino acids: CAWSVQGAGDTQYF.

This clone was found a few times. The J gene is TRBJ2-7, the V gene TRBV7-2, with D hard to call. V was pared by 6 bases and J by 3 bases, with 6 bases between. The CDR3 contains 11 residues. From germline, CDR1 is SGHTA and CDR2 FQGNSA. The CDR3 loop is CASSPNYEQYF. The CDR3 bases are TGTGCCAGCAGTCCTAACTACGAGCAGTACTTC.

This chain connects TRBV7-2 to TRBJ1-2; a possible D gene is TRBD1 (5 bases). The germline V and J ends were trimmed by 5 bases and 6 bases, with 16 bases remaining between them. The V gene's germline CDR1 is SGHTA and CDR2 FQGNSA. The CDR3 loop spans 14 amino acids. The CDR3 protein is CASSAPRDPDGYTF. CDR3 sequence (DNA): TGTGCCAGCAGCGCTCCCCGGGACCCCGATGGCTACACCTTC.

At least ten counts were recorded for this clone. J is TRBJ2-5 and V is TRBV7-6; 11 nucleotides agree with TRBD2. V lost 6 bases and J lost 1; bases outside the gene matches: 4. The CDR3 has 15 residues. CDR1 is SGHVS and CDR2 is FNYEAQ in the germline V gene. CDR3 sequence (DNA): TGTGCCAGCAGACGACTAGCGGGGATCCAAGAGACCCAGTACTTC. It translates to CASRRLAGIQETQYF.

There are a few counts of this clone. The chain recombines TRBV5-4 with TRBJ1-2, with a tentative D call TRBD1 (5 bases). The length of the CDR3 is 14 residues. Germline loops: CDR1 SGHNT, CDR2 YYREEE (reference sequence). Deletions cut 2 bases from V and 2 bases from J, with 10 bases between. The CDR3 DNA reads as TGTGCCAGCAGCTTCGCCAGGGAGAACTATGGCTACACCTTC. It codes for CASSFARENYGYTF. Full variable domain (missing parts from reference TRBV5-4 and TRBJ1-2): ETGVTQSPTHLIKTRGQQVTLRCSSQSGHNTVSWYQQALGQGPQFIFQYYREEENGRGNFPPRFSGLQFPNYSSELNVNALELDDSALYLCASSFARENYGYTFGSGTRLTVV.

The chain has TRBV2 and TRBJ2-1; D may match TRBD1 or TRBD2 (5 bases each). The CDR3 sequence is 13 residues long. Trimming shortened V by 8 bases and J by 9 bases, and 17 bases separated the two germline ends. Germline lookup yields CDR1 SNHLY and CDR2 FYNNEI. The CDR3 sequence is CASRRDGSVEQFF. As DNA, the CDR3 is TGTGCCAGCCGTAGGGACGGTTCCGTTGAGCAGTTCTTC.

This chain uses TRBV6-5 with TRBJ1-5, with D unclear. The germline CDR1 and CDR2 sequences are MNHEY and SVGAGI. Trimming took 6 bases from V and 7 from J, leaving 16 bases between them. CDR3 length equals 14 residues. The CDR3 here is CASSPGGVGQPQHF. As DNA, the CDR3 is TGTGCCAGCAGCCCCGGCGGGGTGGGCCAGCCCCAGCATTTT.

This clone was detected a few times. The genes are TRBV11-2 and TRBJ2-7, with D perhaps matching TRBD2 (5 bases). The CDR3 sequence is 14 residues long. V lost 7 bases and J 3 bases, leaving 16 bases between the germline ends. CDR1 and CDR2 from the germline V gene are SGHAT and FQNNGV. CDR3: CASKRGLALYEQYF. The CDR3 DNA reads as TGTGCCAGCAAGAGAGGGTTAGCCCTCTACGAGCAGTACTTC.

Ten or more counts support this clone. The CDR3 DNA follows: TGCGCCAGCAGCTTGAGCCCCTCTGGGGCCAACGTCCTGACTTTC. Translating it yields CASSLSPSGANVLTF. The chain carries TRBV5-1 and TRBJ2-6; the D is unclear. Per germline, CDR1 SGHRS and CDR2 YFSETQ. V was shortened by 1 base and J by 0 bases, with 5 bases between the two germline ends. The CDR3 length is 15 residues.

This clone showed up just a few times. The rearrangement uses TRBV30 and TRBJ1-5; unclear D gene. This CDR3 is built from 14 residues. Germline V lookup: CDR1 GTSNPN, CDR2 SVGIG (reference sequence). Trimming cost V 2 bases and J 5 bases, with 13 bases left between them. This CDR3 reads CAWSIGRPDQPQHF. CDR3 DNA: TGTGCCTGGAGTATCGGACGTCCCGATCAGCCCCAGCATTTT.

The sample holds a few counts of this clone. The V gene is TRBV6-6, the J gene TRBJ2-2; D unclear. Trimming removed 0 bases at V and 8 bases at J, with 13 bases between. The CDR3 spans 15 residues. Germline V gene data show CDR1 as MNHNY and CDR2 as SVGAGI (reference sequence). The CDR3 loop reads CASSYSVGRVGELFF. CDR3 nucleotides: TGTGCCAGCAGTTACTCAGTCGGAAGAGTGGGGGAGCTGTTTTTT.

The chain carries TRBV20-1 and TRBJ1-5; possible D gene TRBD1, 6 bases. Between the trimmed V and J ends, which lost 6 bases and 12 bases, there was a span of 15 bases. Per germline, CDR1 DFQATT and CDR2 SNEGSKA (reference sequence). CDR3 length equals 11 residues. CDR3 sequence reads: CSAPFRGLQHF. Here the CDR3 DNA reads TGCAGTGCGCCGTTCCGGGGGCTCCAGCATTTT.

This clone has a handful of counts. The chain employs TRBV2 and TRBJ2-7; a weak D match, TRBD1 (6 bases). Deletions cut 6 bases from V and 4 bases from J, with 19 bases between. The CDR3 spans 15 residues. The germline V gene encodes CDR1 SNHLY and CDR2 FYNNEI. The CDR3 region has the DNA TGTGCCAGCAGCATTACCGGGACAAGTCTTTACGAGCAGTACTTC. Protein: CASSITGTSLYEQYF.

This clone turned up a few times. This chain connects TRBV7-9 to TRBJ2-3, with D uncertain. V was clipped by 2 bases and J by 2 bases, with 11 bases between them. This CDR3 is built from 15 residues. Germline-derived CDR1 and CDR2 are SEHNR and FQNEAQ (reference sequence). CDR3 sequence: CASSLYGQHTDTQYF. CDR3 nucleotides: TGTGCCAGCAGCTTATATGGCCAACACACAGATACGCAGTATTTT.

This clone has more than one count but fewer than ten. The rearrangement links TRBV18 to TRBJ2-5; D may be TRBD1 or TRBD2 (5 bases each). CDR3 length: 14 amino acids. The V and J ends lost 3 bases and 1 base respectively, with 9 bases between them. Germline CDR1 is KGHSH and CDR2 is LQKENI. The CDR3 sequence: CASSPQGRQETQYF. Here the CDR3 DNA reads TGTGCCAGCTCACCCCAGGGACGCCAAGAGACCCAGTACTTC.

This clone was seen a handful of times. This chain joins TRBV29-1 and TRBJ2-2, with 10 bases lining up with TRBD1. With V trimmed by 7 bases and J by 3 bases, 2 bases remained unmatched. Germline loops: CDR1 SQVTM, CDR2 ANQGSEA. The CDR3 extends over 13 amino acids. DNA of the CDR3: TGCAGCGGGGACAGGGGTGACACCGGGGAGCTGTTTTTT. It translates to CSGDRGDTGELFF.